Below, 20 T cell receptor beta chains from the same sample are listed, as sequenced in a study of blood T cell repertoires in COVID-19. Sequencing used immunoSEQ multiplex PCR; TCRdb keeps in-frame clones, though not all of them. The data contain roughly 330,000 clones, approximately 88% of them singletons. Sequences were obtained from peripheral blood. Source of these receptors: a woman aged 45-65 years with active or convalescent COVID-19.

The genes are TRBV7-6 and TRBJ1-5, with D unclear. Trimming took off 4 bases at V and 4 bases at J, with 17 bases between the two ends. The CDR3 covers 16 residues. Germline loops: CDR1 SGHVS, CDR2 FNYEAQ. The DNA for the CDR3 is TGTGCCAGCAGCTCTAATGGATCGAGGATAAATCAGCCCCAGCATTTT. Translating gives CASSSNGSRINQPQHF.

The chain combines TRBV6-2 or TRBV6-3 with TRBJ2-1, with TRBD2 matching over 10 bases. V trimming: 0 bases; J trimming: 9 bases; junction bases outside the gene matches: 14. Germline-derived CDR1 and CDR2 are MNHEY and SVGEGT. The length of the CDR3 is 18 residues. CDR3 sequence: CASSYSILAGVSNGEQFF. For the CDR3, the DNA is TGTGCCAGCAGTTACTCGATTCTAGCGGGAGTATCCAATGGTGAGCAGTTCTTC.

The V gene is TRBV7-9, the J gene TRBJ2-7; possible D gene TRBD2, 5 bases. Germline values: CDR1 SEHNR, CDR2 FQNEAQ (reference sequence). Trimming left V 1 base short and J 0 bases short, with 7 bases between. This CDR3 region has 14 residues. CDR3 amino acids: CASSLVGGSYEQYF. DNA of the CDR3: TGTGCCAGCAGCTTAGTCGGAGGCTCCTACGAGCAGTACTTC.

The gene calls are TRBV6-2 or TRBV6-3 and TRBJ2-5; TRBD2 aligns across 10 bases. The CDR3 sequence is 18 residues long. The V segment lost 5 bases and the J segment 3 bases; nucleotides outside the gene matches: 15. The germline V gene encodes CDR1 MNHEY and CDR2 SVGEGT. The chain's CDR3 is CASSPPPRRTSGKETQYF. As DNA, the CDR3 is TGTGCCAGCAGTCCCCCGCCACGGCGGACTAGCGGTAAAGAGACCCAGTACTTC.

The rearrangement uses TRBV21-1 and TRBJ2-7; TRBD2, the table's D call, was not compared with the DNA. TRBV21-1 is a documented pseudogene. The CDR3 length is 13 residues. For the CDR3, the DNA is TGTGCCAGCAGCAAAGAAACTAGCGGCGAGCAGTACTTC. It yields the protein CASSKETSGEQYF.

The rearrangement links TRBV11-3 to TRBJ2-3; 9 nucleotides align to TRBD2. Trimming cost V 5 bases and J 3 bases; bases outside gene matches: 6. Germline CDR1 is SGHNT and CDR2 is YENEEA. This CDR3 comprises 15 residues. In DNA form, the CDR3 reads TGTGCCAGCAGCCCCTTTAGCGGGAGTACAGATACGCAGTATTTT. This codes for CASSPFSGSTDTQYF.

The V gene is TRBV10-3, the J gene TRBJ1-4, with D maybe TRBD1 (5 bases). The CDR3 runs to 14 residues. Germline V gene lookup returns CDR1 ENHRY and CDR2 SYGVKD. V lost 3 bases and J lost 8, with 13 bases in between. The DNA of the CDR3 is TGTGCCATCAGTGATCTCCAGGGTGACGAAAAACTGTTTTTT. Translated: CAISDLQGDEKLFF.

The rearrangement uses TRBV6-6 and TRBJ1-1, with no clear D. V was clipped by 3 bases and J by 1 base, with 12 bases between them. Per the germline V gene, CDR1 is MNHNY and CDR2 is SVGAGI (reference sequence). The CDR3 runs 15 residues. The CDR3 coding sequence is TGTGCCAGCAGTTATATCCACAGTTCGAACACTGAAGCTTTCTTT. It translates to CASSYIHSSNTEAFF.

The chain carries TRBV7-3 and TRBJ1-2, with TRBD1 as a possible D gene (5 bases). Trimming shortened V by 1 base and J by 8 bases, and 14 bases separated the two germline ends. CDR3 size: 14 residues. The germline CDR1 and CDR2 sequences are SGHTA and FQGTGA. The CDR3: CASSLKAQGSGYTF. The CDR3 region has the DNA TGTGCCAGCAGCTTAAAGGCCCAGGGAAGCGGCTACACCTTC.

The V gene is TRBV19, the J gene TRBJ2-1, with D uncertain. CDR1 is LNHDA, CDR2 SQIVND, per germline (reference sequence). CDR3 length: 11 residues. V was shortened by 5 bases and J by 7 bases, with 6 bases between the two germline ends. The CDR3 bases are TGTGCCAGTAGTCCCGAGAATGAGCAGTTCTTC. Protein: CASSPENEQFF.

V usage is TRBV28 and J usage is TRBJ1-3, with D possibly being TRBD1 (6 bases). The CDR3 totals 14 residues. Germline loops: CDR1 MDHEN, CDR2 SYDVKM. Trimming cost V 2 bases and J 4 bases, with 9 bases left between them. The DNA of the CDR3 is TGTGCCAGCAGTTTACCAGGGGAAGGAAACACCATATATTTT. Its protein is CASSLPGEGNTIYF.

The chain couples TRBV12-3 or TRBV12-4 to TRBJ1-2; possible D gene TRBD1, 5 bases. The CDR3 length is 13 residues. With 2 bases removed from V and 4 bases from J, the gap between germline ends came to 8 bases. CDR3 nucleotides: TGTGCCAGCAGTTTACTCCAGGGCTATGGCTACACCTTC. Translation gives CASSLLQGYGYTF.

This chain links TRBV6-6 with TRBJ1-1, with a tentative D call TRBD1 (6 bases). The ends were cut back, 6 bases at V and 0 bases at J, with 14 bases in the middle. The CDR3 has 15 residues. The germline V gene encodes CDR1 MNHNY and CDR2 SVGAGI (reference sequence). The DNA of the CDR3 is TGTGCCAGCAGACCAAACAGGGTAATGAACACTGAAGCTTTCTTT. Translation gives CASRPNRVMNTEAFF.

J is TRBJ1-5 and V is TRBV24-1, with D possibly matching TRBD1 (6 bases). The CDR3 is 13 residues long. The germline CDR1 and CDR2 sequences are KGHDR and SFDVKD. The V gene lost 6 bases and the J gene lost 5 bases, with 10 bases spanning the gap. The DNA for the CDR3 is TGTGCCACCAGTCGGCGGGGGCATCAGCCCCAGCATTTT. As protein: CATSRRGHQPQHF.

This clone was seen a single time. A read error may produce the germline difference seen at one junction end. V is TRBV2 and J is TRBJ1-2, with 8 bases aligning to TRBD1. The CDR3 totals 11 residues. Germline lookup yields CDR1 SNHLY and CDR2 FYNNEI. CDR3 loop: CASSEATTGDF. The CDR3, as DNA: TGTGCCAGCAGTGAAGCTACGACAGGGGATTTC.

A word on this clone: This sample also contains other DNA sequences that code for the same CDR3. This chain joins TRBV28 and TRBJ1-6; D might be TRBD1 (6 bases). V lost 2 bases, J lost 6 bases, and 11 bases lay in between. The length of the CDR3 is 15 residues. The germline CDR1 and CDR2 sequences are MDHEN and SYDVKM. CDR3 sequence reads: CASSLKTGLNSPLHF. Here the CDR3 DNA reads TGTGCCAGCAGTTTAAAGACAGGTCTTAATTCACCCCTCCACTTT.

This chain connects TRBV7-9 to TRBJ1-4; D unresolved. From germline, CDR1 is SEHNR and CDR2 FQNEAQ (reference sequence). V was trimmed by 4 bases and J by 4 bases, leaving 16 bases between them. The CDR3 consists of 16 residues. The CDR3 spells CASSSNGRVLNEKLFF. DNA of the CDR3: TGTGCCAGCAGCTCCAACGGGCGGGTCCTTAATGAAAAACTGTTTTTT.

This chain connects TRBV19 to TRBJ2-1, with 7 bases lining up with TRBD1. V lost 7 bases and J lost 7; bases outside the gene matches: 10. In germline, CDR1 is LNHDA, CDR2 SQIVND (reference sequence). This CDR3 is built from 14 residues. The CDR3 region is CASNGQGEWNEQFF. The CDR3 nucleotides read TGTGCCAGTAATGGGCAGGGGGAATGGAATGAGCAGTTCTTC.

The gene calls are TRBV5-8 and TRBJ1-5, with TRBD1 identical over 8 bases. With V trimmed by 0 bases and J by 5 bases, 4 bases remained unmatched. The CDR3 has 15 residues. Germline V gene data show CDR1 as SGHTS and CDR2 as YDEGEE. The DNA of the CDR3 is TGTGCCAGCAGCTTGGGCGACAGGGGACATCAGCCCCAGCATTTT. This translates into CASSLGDRGHQPQHF. The full variable domain, with the rest looked up from reference TRBV5-8 and TRBJ1-5, is EAGVTQSPTHLIKTRGQQATLRCSPISGHTSVYWYQQALGLGLQFLLWYDEGEERNRGNFPPRFSGRQFPNYSSELNVNALELEDSALYLCASSLGDRGHQPQHFGDGTRLSIL.

This clone came up once. The chain carries TRBV3-1 (or the pseudogene TRBV3-2) and TRBJ2-7; D remains unclear. The germline CDR1 and CDR2 sequences are LGHDT and YNNKEL (reference sequence). V was trimmed by 3 bases and J by 3 bases, leaving 9 bases between them. The length of the CDR3 is 13 residues. DNA of the CDR3: TGTGCCAGCAGCCACGACGACTTCTACGAGCAGTACTTC. This sequence encodes CASSHDDFYEQYF.